This T cell receptor (beta chain) stems from a study of cytomegalovirus exposure and HLA in healthy donors. With 60 Vbeta and 13 Jbeta primers, the PCR was carried out. Produced via immunoSEQ multiplex PCR; TCRdb's table is partial and in-frame only. Counted here are 90,000 to 110,000 clones, about 76% occurring once; the ten biggest clones make up around 2.2%. Although they were nominally healthy when sampled, donors likely had unrecorded immune exposures. Study results and caveats: Further analysis was carried out later, and it showed several of the most significant clusters appearing linked to common viral pathogens. A link between a missense DCLRE1C variant and TCR beta V- and J-gene trimming emerged from a later analysis.

Concerning this clone itself: No antigen is known for it.

V lost 5 bases and J lost 1, with 18 bases in between. The CDR3 contains 16 residues. The V gene's germline CDR1 is LNHNV and CDR2 YYDKDF (reference sequence). The source of this sequence is a woman between 25 and 40 years old in good health and CMV-seronegative. The chain employs TRBV15 and TRBJ2-7; possibly TRBD1 for D (6 bases). The sample taken for sequencing was PBMCs. CDR3 bases: TGTGCCACCAGCCAGTTCGGGACACCTTCTTCCTACGAGCAGTACTTC. Amino acids: CATSQFGTPSSYEQYF.